The table lists the clone carrying this T cell receptor (beta chain) with a few counts. The source of the sample is a study of cytomegalovirus exposure and HLA in healthy donors. This CDR3 contains 12 residues. V lost 8 bases to trimming and J lost 6 bases; unmatched junction nucleotides: 3. CDR1 and CDR2 (germline): SNHLY, FYNNEI. PCR primers comprised 60 Vbeta and 13 Jbeta primers. Profiling relied on immunoSEQ multiplex PCR, and the TCRdb table lists in-frame clones only, not all of them. The sample lists roughly 220,000 clones, approximately 70% seen once, with roughly 2.5% in the top ten. The TCR was taken from a man aged 35-49 years in good health and CMV-seropositive. This sequence joins TRBV2 and TRBJ1-2; 10 bases align to TRBD1. The sequencing input was PBMCs. In nucleotides, the CDR3 is TGTGCCAGCGGAGACAGGGGGCATGGCTACACCTTC. It specifies CASGDRGHGYTF.